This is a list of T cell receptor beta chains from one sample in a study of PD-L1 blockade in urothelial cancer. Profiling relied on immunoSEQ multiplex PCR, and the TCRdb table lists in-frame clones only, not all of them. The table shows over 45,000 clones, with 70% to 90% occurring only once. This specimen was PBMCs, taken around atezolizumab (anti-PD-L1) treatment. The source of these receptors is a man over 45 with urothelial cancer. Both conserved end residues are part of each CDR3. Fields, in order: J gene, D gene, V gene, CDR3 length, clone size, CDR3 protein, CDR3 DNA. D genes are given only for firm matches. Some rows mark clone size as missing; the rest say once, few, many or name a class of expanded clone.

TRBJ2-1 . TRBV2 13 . CASSNLRNNEQFF TGTGCCAGCAGCAACCTGAGAAACAATGAGCAGTTCTTC
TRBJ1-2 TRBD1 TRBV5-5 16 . CASSLDGTANTYGYTF TGTGCCAGCAGCTTGGACGGGACAGCGAATACCTATGGCTACACCTTC
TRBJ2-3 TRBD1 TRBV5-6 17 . CASSGTGTGGITDTQYF TGTGCCAGCAGCGGAACCGGGACAGGGGGCATCACAGATACGCAGTATTTT
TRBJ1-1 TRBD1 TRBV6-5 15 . CASSYTRGTAGEAFF TGTGCCAGCAGTTACACACGCGGGACAGCCGGAGAAGCTTTCTTT
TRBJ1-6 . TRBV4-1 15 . CASSQAPGLNSPLHF TGCGCCAGCAGCCAAGCGCCGGGACTTAATTCACCCCTCCACTTT
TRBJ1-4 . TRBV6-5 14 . CASSGQPLNEKLFF TGTGCCAGCAGTGGACAGCCACTTAATGAAAAACTGTTTTTT
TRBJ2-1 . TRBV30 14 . CAWSVEAAYNEQFF TGTGCCTGGAGTGTAGAAGCGGCCTACAATGAGCAGTTCTTC
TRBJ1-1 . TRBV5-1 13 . CASSYRVPTEAFF TGCGCCAGCAGCTACAGGGTCCCCACTGAAGCTTTCTTT
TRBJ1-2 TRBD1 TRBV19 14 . CASSSTGGRKGYTF TGTGCCAGTAGTAGTACAGGGGGTCGGAAAGGCTACACCTTC
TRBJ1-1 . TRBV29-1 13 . CSGSRGTETEAFF TGCAGCGGAAGTCGGGGTACTGAAACTGAAGCTTTCTTT
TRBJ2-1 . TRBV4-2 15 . CASSQDQQGRGEQFF TGTGCCAGCAGCCAAGATCAACAGGGTCGCGGTGAGCAGTTCTTC
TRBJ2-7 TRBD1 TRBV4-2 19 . CASSRVQAGGTGSSYEQYF TGTGCCAGCAGCCGAGTGCAGGCTGGCGGGACAGGGTCGTCCTACGAGCAGTACTTC
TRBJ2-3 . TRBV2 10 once CASKAVAQYF TGTGCCAGCAAGGCGGTAGCGCAGTATTTT
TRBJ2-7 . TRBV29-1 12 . CSVGSGGWEQYF TGCAGCGTTGGTAGTGGGGGCTGGGAGCAGTACTTC
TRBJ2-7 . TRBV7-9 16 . CASSPSWQSFSYEQYF TGTGCCAGCAGCCCCTCTTGGCAGTCCTTCTCCTACGAGCAGTACTTC
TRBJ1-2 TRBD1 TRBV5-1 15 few CASSFGAGGGYGYTF TGCGCCAGCAGCTTTGGGGCAGGGGGCGGCTATGGCTACACCTTC
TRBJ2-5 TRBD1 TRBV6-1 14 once CASSRDSYQETQYF TGTGCCAGCAGTCGGGACAGTTACCAAGAGACCCAGTACTTC
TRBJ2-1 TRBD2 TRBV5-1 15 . CASSLVLAGDDEQFF TGCGCCAGCAGCTTGGTTCTAGCGGGAGACGATGAGCAGTTCTTC
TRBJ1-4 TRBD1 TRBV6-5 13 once CASSSRQGEKLFF TGTGCCAGCAGTTCCCGACAGGGCGAAAAACTGTTTTTT
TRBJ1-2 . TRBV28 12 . CASSLQGAGYTF TGTGCCAGCAGTTTACAGGGTGCTGGCTACACCTTC
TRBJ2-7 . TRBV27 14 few CASSTTRSSYEQYF TGTGCCAGCAGTACTACTAGGAGCTCCTACGAGCAGTACTTC
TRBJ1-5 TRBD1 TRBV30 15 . CAWSADRGSNQPQHF TGTGCCTGGAGCGCGGACAGGGGTAGCAATCAGCCCCAGCATTTT
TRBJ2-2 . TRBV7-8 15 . CASSPRPTNTGELFF TGTGCCAGCAGCCCGAGGCCTACGAACACCGGGGAGCTGTTTTTT
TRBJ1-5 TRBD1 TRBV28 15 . CASSLGTGHLQPQHF TGTGCCAGCAGTTTAGGGACAGGGCACCTTCAGCCCCAGCATTTT
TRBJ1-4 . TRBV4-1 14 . CASSRGTPNEKLFF TGCGCCAGCAGTCGCGGGACGCCGAATGAAAAACTGTTTTTT
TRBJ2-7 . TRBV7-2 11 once CASSSHYEQYF TGTGCCAGCAGCTCCCACTACGAGCAGTACTTC
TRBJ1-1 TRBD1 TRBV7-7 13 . CASSLDRGTEAFF TGTGCTAGCAGCTTAGACAGGGGCACTGAAGCTTTCTTT